The T cell receptor beta chain under discussion was sequenced for a study of beta chain features in type 1 diabetes. Study-level results: A possible short-template PCR bias applies equally to patients and controls.

Germline assignment: CDR1 SGHAT and CDR2 FQDESV (reference sequence). The CDR3 consists of 17 residues. V lost 5 bases to trimming and J lost 1 base; unmatched junction nucleotides: 6. The investigators reverse transcribed all of the isolated RNA, so they sequenced expressed TCRB transcripts. TCRdb's copy holds only in-frame clones and misses some; the assay was immunoSEQ multiplex PCR. The sample consists of 200,000 to 250,000 clones, 9% to 10% of them appearing once. Sampling consisted of one heparinised blood draw per donor, averaging about 110 mL. This clone has only a few counts. Its antigen is as yet unknown.

The V gene is TRBV11-1, the J gene TRBJ2-7; 15 nucleotides match TRBD2. This receptor was obtained from a woman aged 18-29 years in good health. The sequenced sample consisted of naive CD4+ T cells from blood. CDR3 sequence (DNA): TGTGCCAGCAGCCGGGGGACTAGCGGGAGGTGGTCCTACGAGCAGTACTTC. Its translation: CASSRGTSGRWSYEQYF.